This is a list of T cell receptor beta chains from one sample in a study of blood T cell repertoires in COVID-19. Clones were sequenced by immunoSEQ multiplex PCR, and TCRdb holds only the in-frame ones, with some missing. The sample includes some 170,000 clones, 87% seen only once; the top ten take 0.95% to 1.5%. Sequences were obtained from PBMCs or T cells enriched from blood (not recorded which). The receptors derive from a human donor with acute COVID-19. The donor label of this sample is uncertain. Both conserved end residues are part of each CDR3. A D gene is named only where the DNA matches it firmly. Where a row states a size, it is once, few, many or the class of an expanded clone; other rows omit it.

CASKKGGGDTEAFF TGTGCCAGCAAAAAGGGCGGGGGCGACACTGAAGCTTTCTTT TRBJ1-1 14 - - TRBV7-2
CASGLVPGYGYGYTF TGTGCTAGTGGTTTGGTACCTGGTTACGGGTATGGCTACACCTTC TRBJ1-2 15 - once TRBV12-5
CASSYLVTGRWNEQFF TGTGCCAGCAGTTATCTTGTGACAGGGCGGTGGAATGAGCAGTTCTTC TRBJ2-1 16 TRBD1 - TRBV6-9
CASSLRLANPNNEQFF TGTGCCAGCAGCTTAAGACTAGCGAATCCCAACAATGAGCAGTTCTTC TRBJ2-1 16 TRBD2 - TRBV7-2
CASSLFQGQSGYTF TGTGCCAGCAGTCTTTTTCAGGGTCAGAGTGGCTACACCTTC TRBJ1-2 14 - - TRBV14
CASSYPQGTNYGYTF TGTGCCAGCAGTTACCCACAGGGAACTAACTATGGCTACACCTTC TRBJ1-2 15 - - TRBV6-2/TRBV6-3
CSVRQGAYEAFF TGCAGCGTAAGACAGGGGGCATATGAAGCTTTCTTT TRBJ1-1 12 TRBD1 - TRBV29-1
CASSALDSISFNYGYTF TGTGCCAGTAGTGCCCTCGACAGCATCAGCTTTAACTATGGCTACACCTTC TRBJ1-2 17 - - TRBV19
CASTGVGSGANVLTF TGTGCCAGCACAGGGGTCGGTTCTGGGGCCAACGTCCTGACTTTC TRBJ2-6 15 - - TRBV6-5
CASGLDRAFPRSYEQYF TGTGCTAGTGGTTTGGACAGGGCCTTTCCCCGCTCCTACGAGCAGTACTTC TRBJ2-7 17 - - TRBV12-5
CATSWPRFRRCYSNQPQHF TGTGCCACCAGTTGGCCGAGGTTTCGACGCTGCTATAGCAATCAGCCCCAGCATTTT TRBJ1-5 19 - - TRBV24-1
CASSQAAGGTNTEAFF TGCGCCAGCAGCCAAGCGGCGGGGGGAACAAACACTGAAGCTTTCTTT TRBJ1-1 16 - - TRBV4-1
CASSWTGRGYTF TGTGCCAGCAGCTGGACAGGGCGCGGCTACACCTTC TRBJ1-2 12 TRBD1 - TRBV12-3/TRBV12-4
CASKKQGTTEAFF TGTGCCAGCAAAAAGCAGGGGACCACTGAAGCTTTCTTT TRBJ1-1 13 - - TRBV6-5
CASSPRGPNEKLFF TGTGCCAGCAGCCCCAGGGGTCCTAATGAAAAACTGTTTTTT TRBJ1-4 14 - - TRBV7-2
CASSVMDRRAEAFF TGTGCCAGCAGTGTAATGGACAGGCGGGCTGAAGCTTTCTTT TRBJ1-1 14 TRBD1 once TRBV2
CASSLLGGADTQYF TGTGCCAGCAGCTTACTTGGGGGCGCGGATACGCAGTATTTT TRBJ2-3 14 - - TRBV7-9
CASSLSSGGAYEQYF TGTGCCAGCAGTCTTTCTAGCGGGGGGGCCTACGAGCAGTACTTC TRBJ2-7 15 TRBD2 - TRBV7-3
CASRGGQNNYGYTF TGTGCCAGTAGGGGGGGGCAGAATAACTATGGCTACACCTTC TRBJ1-2 14 - - TRBV19
CATSSDAEPPQGEQYF TGTGCCACCAGCAGTGACGCCGAACCGCCTCAGGGCGAGCAGTACTTC TRBJ2-7 16 - once TRBV15
CASSPRQGEFYEQYF TGCGCCAGCAGCCCTCGACAGGGGGAGTTCTACGAGCAGTACTTC TRBJ2-7 15 TRBD1 - TRBV4-3
CASTTQGQGTEAFF TGTGCCAGCACCACCCAGGGTCAGGGTACTGAAGCTTTCTTT TRBJ1-1 14 - - TRBV7-9
CASSSFTDTQYF TGTGCCAGCAGCTCCTTCACAGATACGCAGTATTTT TRBJ2-3 12 - - TRBV7-2
CASSYTGNTEAFF TGTGCCAGCAGTTACACAGGGAACACTGAAGCTTTCTTT TRBJ1-1 13 - - TRBV6-5
CASSLTSSGSNEQFF TGTGCCAGCAGCTTAACGAGTAGCGGGAGCAATGAGCAGTTCTTC TRBJ2-1 15 TRBD2 - TRBV7-3
CAWSGAQGGGYTF TGTGCCTGGAGTGGGGCCCAGGGGGGTGGCTACACCTTC TRBJ1-2 13 TRBD1 - TRBV30
CASTWGGPGNTIYF TGTGCCAGCACCTGGGGGGGGCCAGGAAACACCATATATTTT TRBJ1-3 14 - - TRBV13
CASSPDGSRNYGYTF TGTGCCAGCAGCCCCGACGGGAGCAGGAACTATGGCTACACCTTC TRBJ1-2 15 - once TRBV3-1/TRBV3-2
CASSALSGTGGTEAFF TGTGCCAGCAGCGCCCTTTCTGGGACAGGAGGCACTGAAGCTTTCTTT TRBJ1-1 16 TRBD1 once TRBV9
CASSPGSGETQYF TGCGCCAGCAGTCCGGGGTCGGGAGAGACCCAGTACTTC TRBJ2-5 13 - - TRBV10-2
CASSLAPGGTYEQYF TGCGCCAGCAGCTTGGCTCCGGGGGGCACCTACGAGCAGTACTTC TRBJ2-7 15 - - TRBV5-1
CASSPDSSNYGYTF TGTGCCAGTAGCCCGGACAGTTCAAACTATGGCTACACCTTC TRBJ1-2 14 - - TRBV19
CASSHLRDEAFF TGCGCCAGCAGCCACCTCAGGGATGAAGCTTTCTTT TRBJ1-1 12 - - TRBV4-1
CASHFIGTANSPLHF TGTGCCAGCCATTTCATTGGGACAGCGAATTCACCCCTCCACTTT TRBJ1-6 15 TRBD1 - TRBV19
CASSFQTGGYEQYF TGCGCCAGCAGCTTCCAGACAGGGGGCTACGAGCAGTACTTC TRBJ2-7 14 TRBD1 - TRBV5-1
CASSLRTSGGMTYEQYF TGCGCCAGCAGCTTGAGGACTAGCGGGGGGATGACCTACGAGCAGTACTTC TRBJ2-7 17 TRBD2 - TRBV5-1
CASSALAGALTGELFF TGTGCCAGCAGTGCCCTGGCGGGGGCGCTCACCGGGGAGCTGTTTTTT TRBJ2-2 16 - - TRBV6-1
CASSLKRTNSYNEQFF TGTGCCAGCAGCTTAAAGCGTACGAACTCCTACAATGAGCAGTTCTTC TRBJ2-1 16 - - TRBV7-8
CASSADSGGRSYEQYF TGTGCCAGCAGCGCCGACAGCGGGGGGAGGTCCTACGAGCAGTACTTC TRBJ2-7 16 TRBD2 once TRBV9
CASSPDSANTEAFF TGTGCCAGCTCGCCGGACAGCGCGAACACTGAAGCTTTCTTT TRBJ1-1 14 - - TRBV18
CASSLTYDTEAFF TGCGCCAGCAGCTTGACATACGACACTGAAGCTTTCTTT TRBJ1-1 13 - - TRBV5-1
CATSDQGWHGYTF TGTGCCACCAGTGACCAGGGGTGGCATGGCTACACCTTC TRBJ1-2 13 - - TRBV24-1
CASSLARTGIEAFF TGTGCCAGCAGCTTAGCGAGGACAGGAATAGAAGCTTTCTTT TRBJ1-1 14 TRBD1 - TRBV7-2
CSVGAGLPIYGYTF TGCAGCGTTGGCGCGGGGCTACCTATCTATGGCTACACCTTC TRBJ1-2 14 - - TRBV29-1
CASSLAGGQAYGYTF TGTGCCAGCAGCTTGGCCGGGGGACAGGCGTATGGCTACACCTTC TRBJ1-2 15 TRBD1 - TRBV5-5
CASSLAGSSGNTIYF TGTGCCAGCAGCTTAGCAGGTTCCTCTGGAAACACCATATATTTT TRBJ1-3 15 - few TRBV7-3
CASSLLGALEAFF TGTGCCAGCAGTTTATTAGGGGCCCTGGAAGCTTTCTTT TRBJ1-1 13 - - TRBV28
CASSQASGGRGDTQYF TGCGCCAGCAGCCAAGCCAGCGGGGGCCGGGGGGATACGCAGTATTTT TRBJ2-3 16 TRBD2 - TRBV4-1
CASSLGTVPNYGYTF TGTGCCAGCAGCCTAGGGACAGTCCCTAACTATGGCTACACCTTC TRBJ1-2 15 TRBD1 - TRBV7-9
CASSTGQGFNGYTF TGTGCCAGCAGCACGGGACAGGGGTTTAATGGCTACACCTTC TRBJ1-2 14 TRBD1 - TRBV6-5